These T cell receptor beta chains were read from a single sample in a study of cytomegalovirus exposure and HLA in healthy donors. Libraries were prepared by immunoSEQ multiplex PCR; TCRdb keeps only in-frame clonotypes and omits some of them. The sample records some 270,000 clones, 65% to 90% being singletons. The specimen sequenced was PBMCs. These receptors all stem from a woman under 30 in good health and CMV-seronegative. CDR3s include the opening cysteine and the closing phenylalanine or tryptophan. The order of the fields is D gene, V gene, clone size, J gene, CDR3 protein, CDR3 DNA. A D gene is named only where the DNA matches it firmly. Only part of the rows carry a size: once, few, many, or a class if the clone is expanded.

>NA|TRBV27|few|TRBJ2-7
CASSDTLYEQYF
TGTGCCAGCAGCGACACCCTCTACGAGCAGTACTTC
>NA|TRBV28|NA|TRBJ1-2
CASSRLRGYTF
TGTGCCAGCAGCCGCTTGAGAGGCTACACCTTC
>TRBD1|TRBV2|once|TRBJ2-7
CASRGPGQLYEQYF
TGTGCCAGCAGAGGACCGGGACAGCTCTACGAGCAGTACTTC
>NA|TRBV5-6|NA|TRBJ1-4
CASRRTPLGEKLFF
TGTGCCAGCAGGAGGACACCCCTTGGAGAAAAACTGTTTTTT
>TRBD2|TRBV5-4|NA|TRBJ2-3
CASSPKVAGPSDTQYF
TGTGCCAGCAGCCCCAAAGTAGCGGGCCCTTCGGATACGCAGTATTTT
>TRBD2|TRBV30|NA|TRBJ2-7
CAWSGTSGVIYEQYF
TGTGCCTGGAGTGGGACTAGCGGGGTTATCTACGAGCAGTACTTC
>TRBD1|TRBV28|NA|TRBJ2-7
CASSFNSGQGSYEQYF
TGTGCCAGCAGTTTCAACTCCGGACAGGGATCCTACGAGCAGTACTTC
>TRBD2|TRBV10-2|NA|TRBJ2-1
CASSDPGLAPYNEQFF
TGCGCCAGCAGTGATCCGGGACTAGCGCCCTACAATGAGCAGTTCTTC
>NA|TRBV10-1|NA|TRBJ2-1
CASSEMFGGPRDHEQFF
TGCGCCAGCAGTGAGATGTTCGGGGGGCCCCGCGACCATGAGCAGTTCTTC
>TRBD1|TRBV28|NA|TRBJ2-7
CASSSGQGYEQYF
TGTGCCAGCAGTAGCGGACAGGGCTACGAGCAGTACTTC
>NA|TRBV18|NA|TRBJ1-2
CASSQERYGYTF
TGTGCCAGCTCACAGGAGAGATATGGCTACACCTTC
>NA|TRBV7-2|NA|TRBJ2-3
CASSSRDFYSTDTQYF
TGTGCCAGCAGCTCCCGGGACTTCTATAGCACAGATACGCAGTATTTT
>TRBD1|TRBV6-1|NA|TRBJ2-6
CASSERDRGPGANVLTF
TGTGCCAGCAGCGAACGGGACAGGGGGCCAGGGGCCAACGTCCTGACTTTC
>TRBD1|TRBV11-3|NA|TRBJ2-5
CASSLRAGGGQYF
TGTGCCAGCAGCTTACGGGCAGGGGGCGGTCAGTACTTC
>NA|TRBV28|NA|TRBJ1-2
CASSLGGRGYTF
TGTGCCAGCAGTTTGGGAGGGAGAGGCTACACCTTC
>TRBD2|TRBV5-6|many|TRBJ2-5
CASSKLAGGQETQYF
TGTGCCAGCAGTAAACTAGCGGGAGGGCAGGAGACCCAGTACTTC
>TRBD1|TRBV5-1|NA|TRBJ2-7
CASSQLIDRVAYEQYF
TGCGCCAGCAGCCAACTCATTGACAGGGTCGCCTACGAGCAGTACTTC
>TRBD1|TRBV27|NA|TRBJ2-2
CASSRNTGGSGELFF
TGTGCCAGCAGTAGAAATACAGGGGGATCCGGGGAGCTGTTTTTT
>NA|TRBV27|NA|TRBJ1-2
CASRSNRRYGYTF
TGTGCCAGCAGGTCAAACAGGCGCTATGGCTACACCTTC
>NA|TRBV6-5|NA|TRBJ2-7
CASSSPGLTLYEQYF
TGTGCCAGCAGTTCCCCGGGACTCACCCTCTACGAGCAGTACTTC